This T cell receptor (beta chain) was sequenced during a study of early T cells in non-severe SARS-CoV-2 infection. Looking at the study overall: Sequencing of bulk RNA from unsorted whole blood was done, without chain pairing.

Each single cDNA molecule received a unique molecular identifier. Each CDR3 protein is one row after TCRdb ran MiXCR on the 5' RACE reads. In the table there are roughly 46,000 distinct CDR3 sequences, roughly a tenth of which are singletons. Points from the study as a whole: VDJdb-based annotation leaned toward anti-spike CD8 responses and missed private and CD4 specificities.

CDR3 size: 18 residues. V gave up 2 bases and J gave up 1 base; unmatched junction bases: 13. Germline loops: CDR1 MNHEY, CDR2 SVGEGT. This clonotype was counted between two and nine times. Its specificity is unknown. Sequenced here: whole blood, sampled at baseline. The clonotype originates from an adult who was a healthcare worker with PCR-confirmed SARS-CoV-2 infection or an uninfected control (not recorded which). The chain recombines TRBV6-2 or TRBV6-3 with TRBJ2-7, with 8 positions matching TRBD1. CDR3 sequence reads: CASSYLRIDRGDSYEQYF. The CDR3 coding sequence is TGTGCCAGCAGTTACCTCAGAATTGACAGGGGCGATTCCTACGAGCAGTACTTC.